Listed below are T cell receptor beta chains from one sample, sequenced in a study of identical twins. Using its own MiXCR run on the 5' RACE reads, TCRdb lists one record per CDR3 protein. This sample yields some 710,000 distinct CDR3 sequences, of which around 5.7% are seen a single time; roughly 1.6% belongs to the top ten. The material sequenced was naive T cells sorted from blood. The receptor set was obtained from a man aged 18-30 years in good health. Each CDR3 is given with its conserved first and last residue. Fields, in order: J gene, clone size, V gene, CDR3 length, D gene, CDR3 DNA, CDR3 protein. D genes are given only for firm matches. Not every row has a clone size; where given, it reads once, few, many or a size class.

j_call: TRBJ2-1; clone_size: few; v_call: TRBV4-1; cdr3_length: 15; d_call: -; cdr3_nt: TGCGCCAGCAGCCAAGGACAGCACTCCTACAATGAGCAGTTCTTC; cdr3_aa: CASSQGQHSYNEQFF
j_call: TRBJ1-4; clone_size: many; v_call: TRBV12-3/TRBV12-4; cdr3_length: 15; d_call: TRBD1; cdr3_nt: TGTGCCAGCGAGCGCTGGACAGGACTTAATGAAAAACTGTTTTTT; cdr3_aa: CASERWTGLNEKLFF
j_call: TRBJ1-2; clone_size: many; v_call: TRBV12-3/TRBV12-4; cdr3_length: 14; d_call: -; cdr3_nt: TGTGCCAGCAGCCTAATTGGGACTAGGGGCGGCTACACCTTC; cdr3_aa: CASSLIGTRGGYTF
j_call: TRBJ2-2; clone_size: many; v_call: TRBV5-6; cdr3_length: 15; d_call: -; cdr3_nt: TGTGCCAGCAGCTTGGGCCCCCCGCGGGCCGGGGAGCTGTTTTTT; cdr3_aa: CASSLGPPRAGELFF
j_call: TRBJ2-1; clone_size: -; v_call: TRBV7-8; cdr3_length: 16; d_call: TRBD2; cdr3_nt: TGTGCCAGCAGCGTGAGACTAGCGGGAGCCTACAATGAGCAGTTCTTC; cdr3_aa: CASSVRLAGAYNEQFF
j_call: TRBJ1-5; clone_size: -; v_call: TRBV12-5; cdr3_length: 12; d_call: -; cdr3_nt: TGTGCTAGTGGCAGCAGTGCGCAGCCCCAGCATTTT; cdr3_aa: CASGSSAQPQHF
j_call: TRBJ2-3; clone_size: many; v_call: TRBV27; cdr3_length: 15; d_call: TRBD1; cdr3_nt: TGTGCCAGCAGCTCCCCGACAGGGAACACAGATACGCAGTATTTT; cdr3_aa: CASSSPTGNTDTQYF
j_call: TRBJ2-7; clone_size: few; v_call: TRBV5-8; cdr3_length: 17; d_call: TRBD2; cdr3_nt: TGTGCCAGCAGCTTGGCGCTAGCGGAGCTACAACTCTACGAGCAGTACTTC; cdr3_aa: CASSLALAELQLYEQYF
j_call: TRBJ2-1; clone_size: many; v_call: TRBV29-1; cdr3_length: 14; d_call: TRBD2; cdr3_nt: TGCAGCGTTGACCGGACTAGCGGGAGCAATGAGCAGTTCTTC; cdr3_aa: CSVDRTSGSNEQFF
j_call: TRBJ2-5; clone_size: -; v_call: TRBV7-2; cdr3_length: 14; d_call: -; cdr3_nt: TGTGCCAGCAGCCCCTTCTACATTCCGGGGGCCGAGTACTTC; cdr3_aa: CASSPFYIPGAEYF